These T cell receptor beta chains were read from a single sample in a study of OX40 agonist ivuxolimab in advanced cancers. Clones were read by immunoSEQ multiplex PCR, and TCRdb kept only the in-frame ones, dropping some. The table includes about 77,000 clones, roughly 80% detected once. Sequenced here: CD4+ or CD8+ T cells sorted from blood, sampled in a trial of the OX40 agonist ivuxolimab. Every receptor here comes from an adult with an advanced solid tumor such as melanoma, head and neck, liver or kidney cancer. The conserved cysteine and the conserved F or W are not part of the CDR3 here. Some rows have no size entry. The others give once, few or many, or a class for an expanded clone.

cdr3_length,j_call,clone_size,v_call,cdr3_aa
14,TRBJ1-3,few,TRBV10-3,AISDASAYSGNTIY
11,TRBJ2-2,-,TRBV6-5,ASSYPGHGELF
17,TRBJ1-2,-,TRBV5-5,ASSLAVNGGTVIHYGYT
14,TRBJ1-2,-,TRBV5-4,ASSDRTGKAPYGYT
11,TRBJ1-1,few,TRBV27,ASRLGVNTEAF
14,TRBJ1-5,-,TRBV7-3,ASSLGTTVKNQPQH
11,TRBJ1-2,-,TRBV7-2,ASSSRGRGGYT
12,TRBJ1-5,-,TRBV10-3,AISDGQGLQPQH
12,TRBJ2-3,-,TRBV5-4,ASSLSTGPDTQY
14,TRBJ1-5,-,TRBV27,ASSYRTGTGNQPQH
15,TRBJ2-3,-,TRBV19,ASSIDGTSGDGDTQY
13,TRBJ2-5,-,TRBV14,ASSQDGGRGQTQY
15,TRBJ2-3,-,TRBV19,ASSVYTGTASTDTQY
13,TRBJ1-5,-,TRBV7-8,ASSMGQGAYQPQH
13,TRBJ1-6,-,TRBV11-1,ASSLARDYNSPLH
12,TRBJ1-5,-,TRBV30,AWSQGQGGKPQH
13,TRBJ1-1,-,TRBV18,ASSLARTVRAEAF
11,TRBJ2-5,-,TRBV7-9,ASSSDYEETQY
12,TRBJ1-1,once,TRBV10-3,AISEPPKNTEAF
13,TRBJ2-1,-,TRBV11-3,ASSWTTGIPQEQF
13,TRBJ2-7,-,TRBV5-6,ASSLISRSSYEQY
15,TRBJ2-1,-,TRBV5-1,ASSWGTSGISYNEQF
11,TRBJ2-7,once,TRBV7-3,ASSSDRENEQY
12,TRBJ2-1,-,TRBV7-3,ASSLSPLAVEQF
13,TRBJ1-2,-,TRBV11-2,ASSLDSGVSYGYT
13,TRBJ2-1,-,TRBV29-1,SVEGASGSYNEQF
13,TRBJ1-1,-,TRBV6-5,ASRPGQTMNTEAF
16,TRBJ2-3,-,TRBV7-2,ASSRSIAKRGTTDTQY
11,TRBJ1-3,-,TRBV11-3,ASSSGQGNTIY
11,TRBJ2-3,-,TRBV7-9,ASSSPTSSTQY
12,TRBJ2-5,many,TRBV18,ASSPSGTQETQY
14,TRBJ2-7,-,TRBV30,AWTSSGTSGSYEQY
14,TRBJ2-7,-,TRBV11-3,ASSLDSAGGYYEQY
10,TRBJ2-5,-,TRBV29-1,SVVTPGETQY
12,TRBJ2-1,-,TRBV7-2,ASSRSGSYNEQF
11,TRBJ2-1,-,TRBV4-1,ASSQPHVNEQF
10,TRBJ1-3,-,TRBV7-9,ASSFGGNTIY
14,TRBJ2-2,-,TRBV28,ASSFFPGVGTGELF
15,TRBJ1-5,-,TRBV5-3,ARSLAAWGTSNQPQH
12,TRBJ2-7,-,TRBV7-9,ASSLQGGGHEQY
11,TRBJ1-1,-,TRBV19,ASSPDGPRGAF
11,TRBJ1-5,-,TRBV11-3,ASSYIGNQPQH
15,TRBJ1-4,few,TRBV11-3,ASSSPGPPGANEKLF